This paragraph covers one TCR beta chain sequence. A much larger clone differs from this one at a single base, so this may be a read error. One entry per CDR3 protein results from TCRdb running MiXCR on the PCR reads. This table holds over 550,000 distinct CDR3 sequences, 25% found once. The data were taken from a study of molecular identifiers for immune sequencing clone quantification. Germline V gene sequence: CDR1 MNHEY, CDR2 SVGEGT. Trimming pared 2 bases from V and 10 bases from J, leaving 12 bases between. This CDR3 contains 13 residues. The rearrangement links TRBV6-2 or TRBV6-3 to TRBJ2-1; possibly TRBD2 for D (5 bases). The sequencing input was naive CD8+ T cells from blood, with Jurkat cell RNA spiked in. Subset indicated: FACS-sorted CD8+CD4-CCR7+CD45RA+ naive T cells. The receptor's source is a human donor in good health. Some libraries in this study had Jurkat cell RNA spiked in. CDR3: CASSYTIRGEQFF. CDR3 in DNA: TGTGCCAGCAGTTACACAATCAGAGGGGAGCAGTTCTTC.